The present entry profiles one T cell receptor beta chain with its context. This clonotype was counted between two and nine times. Its cognate antigen has yet to be identified. No base quality information exists; no much larger clone differs at one position. The record originates from a study of T-cell memory formation after mild COVID-19 (dated by TCRdb to about 2021). In terms of the full investigation: TCR sequence clusters from the two donors were largely donor specific. The cohort was made up of two young adult volunteers, one female and one male, who were previously healthy. Longitudinal TCRalpha and TCRbeta repertoire sequencing tracked T-cell clones expanding and contracting after mild COVID-19 in two donors. Beyond this particular receptor, the publication reports: The study covered only a couple of mild cases, and larger cohorts including severe cases with pre-infection samples were considered necessary. Whether the second-wave clones peaking on day 37 were SARS-CoV-2 specific was not confirmed. Contracting CD4+ clones turned up mainly in the CM and EM memory subsets, whereas EMRA was where CD8+ clones were enriched. Some responding clones were detected in pre-infection memory, which suggested that pre-existing cross-reactive memory T cells had joined the SARS-CoV-2 response. Clones contracting from day 15 to 85 had balanced CD4/CD8 phenotypes, while a second wave expanding from day 15 to 37 was biased towards CD4+.

The V end loses 3 bases and the J end loses 0 bases, and a stretch of 12 bases separates them. As encoded in the germline V gene (reference sequence), CDR1 is LNHNV while CDR2 is YYDKDF. The CDR3 numbers 16 residues from cysteine through phenylalanine. CDR3 DNA only is kept here, 48 bases in frame from base 1. Sequenced using an Illumina NovaSeq 6000. cDNA libraries for TCRalpha and TCRbeta were prepared by 5'RACE using constant-segment primers, with sample barcodes and unique molecular identifiers added. RNA was extracted from every sample with Trizol reagent. Libraries were amplified in two PCR steps, with a second sample barcode and Illumina TruSeq adapters added in the second step. Sequencing of libraries was performed on an Illumina NovaSeq with 2 x 150 bp paired-end reads. Processing in the source paper ran as follows. The reads were demultiplexed and collapsed into UMI-guided consensus sequences using migec v1.2.7. Using mixcr v2.1.11, the UMI consensuses were aligned to TRA and TRB V and J templates and assembled into clonotypes. Clonotypes were classified as expanded or contracted when called significant by both edgeR and NoisET, with noise models trained on biological replicates. For edgeR calls, the cutoffs were a false discovery rate-adjusted p below 0.01 and a log2 fold-change threshold of 1. As an exploratory analysis of dynamics, max-normalized trajectories of the 1000 most abundant clonotypes were examined with PCA combined with hierarchical clustering. The CD4 or CD8 phenotype of responding clones was assigned using the separately sequenced CD4+ and CD8+ repertoires. TCRdb cleaned the public reads at Q25 with fastp, built clones with MiXCR and kept in-frame beta chains. Merged by CDR3 protein, the rows form single entries marked with the most common genes and DNA. TCRdb, not the original authors, processed these V and J calls. The sample table shows fewer than 60,000 distinct CDR3 sequences, and roughly 12% are seen once. About 24% of the sample lies in the top ten.

Ficoll-Paque density gradient centrifugation was the method used to isolate PBMCs. Sequenced input: PBMCs or a T cell subset sorted from them (not recorded which). The clonotype comes from a man between 18 and 35 years old who had mild COVID-19 (a few samples of this study predate the infection). The sample titles of this study are shuffled in the database, so cell type and time point are left out; the donor was told from shared clones. In this chain, TRBV15 is recombined with TRBJ2-1, with the D gene tentatively TRBD1 or TRBD2, based on 5 matching bases in each. The DNA sequence follows: TGTGCCACCAGCAGGACGGGACGGAGCTCCTACAATGAGCAGTTCTTC. The encoded protein is CATSRTGRSSYNEQFF.